A single sample gave rise to the 13 T cell receptor beta chains below, sequenced in a study of graft-versus-host responses after intestinal transplantation. The assay was immunoSEQ multiplex PCR, and TCRdb's table has in-frame clones only and misses some. This table has 90,000 to 130,000 clones, more than 85% appearing once. These receptors' antigens are unknown. Source: unstimulated CD8+ T cells sorted from spleen or lymph node cells, taken before transplant. The receptors were gathered from a human donor who was the organ donor for an intestinal transplant.

This clone was seen once. The chain combines TRBV11-3 with TRBJ2-3; no clear D gene. This CDR3 has 11 residues. Germline V gives CDR1 SGHNT, CDR2 YENEEA. V lost 4 bases and J 5 bases, leaving 4 bases between the germline ends. The CDR3 loop is CASSSGDTQYF. CDR3 DNA sequence: TGTGCCAGCAGCTCTGGAGATACGCAGTATTTT.

This clone has a single count. The chain couples TRBV5-1 to TRBJ1-5; tentative D call: TRBD1 (5 bases). Germline CDR1 reads SGHRS; CDR2 reads YFSETQ. CDR3 length equals 14 residues. Trimming removed 2 bases from V and 8 bases from J, with 14 bases in between. The CDR3 protein is CASSLEGWGEPQHF. As DNA, the CDR3 is TGCGCCAGCAGCTTAGAGGGGTGGGGAGAGCCCCAGCATTTT.

CDR3 sequence reads: CASSWTPEGTNEKLFF. The DNA for the CDR3 is TGTGCCAGCAGTTGGACTCCGGAGGGCACTAATGAAAAACTGTTTTTT. V usage is TRBV6-5 and J usage is TRBJ1-4; D gene uncertain. CDR1 is MNHEY, CDR2 SVGAGI, per germline. There are 16 residues in the CDR3. V lost 4 bases and J lost 2, with 14 bases in between.

This clone is a singleton in its sample. The chain is built from TRBV5-6 and TRBJ2-7; D not certain. The CDR3 sequence is 14 residues long. Trimming left V 4 bases short and J 7 bases short, with 18 bases between. Germline V gene data show CDR1 as SGHDT and CDR2 as YYEEEE. The chain's CDR3 is CASSGGLWVEEQYF. The CDR3 nucleotides read TGTGCCAGCAGCGGTGGGCTATGGGTGGAAGAGCAGTACTTC.

The chain combines TRBV4-3 with TRBJ2-7, with a possible D match to TRBD1 (6 bases). The CDR3 extends over 14 amino acids. Trimming removed 0 bases from V and 6 bases from J, with 12 bases in between. Germline values: CDR1 LGHNA, CDR2 YSLEER. The CDR3 region is CASSQDRTDGEQYF. The CDR3 DNA is TGCGCCAGCAGCCAAGATCGGACAGATGGCGAGCAGTACTTC.

The J gene is TRBJ1-1, the V gene TRBV30, with 8 bases aligning to TRBD1. CDR3 length: 13 amino acids. V shed 4 bases and J 4 bases; nucleotides not matched to a gene: 5. The germline V gene has CDR1 GTSNPN and CDR2 SVGIG (reference sequence). The CDR3 DNA reads TGTGCCTGGACAGGGGGCCGAGGCACTGAAGCTTTCTTT. Encoded protein: CAWTGGRGTEAFF.

V usage is TRBV7-9 and J usage is TRBJ1-2, with D tentatively TRBD1 (5 bases). The V gene lost 5 bases and the J gene lost 7 bases, with 11 bases spanning the gap. CDR3 length equals 12 residues. The germline V gene encodes CDR1 SEHNR and CDR2 FQNEAQ (reference sequence). The CDR3 loop is CASSHQGVGYTF. In nucleotides, the CDR3 is TGTGCCAGCAGCCACCAGGGAGTTGGCTACACCTTC.

CDR3 nucleotide sequence: TGTGCCAGCAGCCCCTTTGCCGGGGACAGGAGAAGCGAGCAGTACTTC. This gives the protein CASSPFAGDRRSEQYF. The chain is built from TRBV9 and TRBJ2-7; 8 bases line up with TRBD1. The CDR3 loop spans 16 amino acids. Germline CDR1 reads SGDLS; CDR2 reads YYNGEE. The V and J ends lost 4 bases and 6 bases, in that order; junction bases with no gene match: 15.

V gene TRBV6-5 combines with J gene TRBJ1-1; 7 bases are shared with TRBD1. The CDR3 has 14 residues. From germline, CDR1 is MNHEY and CDR2 SVGAGI. V shed 0 bases and J 4 bases; nucleotides not matched to a gene: 2. The CDR3 region has the DNA TGTGCCAGCAGTTACTCGTACAGGGGCACTGAAGCTTTCTTT. This gives the protein CASSYSYRGTEAFF.

V is TRBV5-8 and J is TRBJ2-7, with D perhaps matching TRBD2 (6 bases). Between the trimmed V and J ends, which lost 2 bases and 6 bases, there was a span of 24 bases. From germline, CDR1 is SGHTS and CDR2 YDEGEE. The CDR3 totals 17 residues. The CDR3 region has the DNA TGTGCCAGCAGCTTCGAGGTAGCCTTGACTAGTTCGGGCGAGCAGTACTTC. This translates into CASSFEVALTSSGEQYF.

The J gene is TRBJ2-1, the V gene TRBV4-3; tentatively, D is TRBD1 or TRBD2 (5 bases each). The CDR3 totals 16 residues. V dropped 0 bases and J dropped 2 bases, with 11 bases sitting between them. Germline lookup yields CDR1 LGHNA and CDR2 YSLEER. In DNA form, the CDR3 reads TGCGCCAGCAGCCAAGATCGGGACCCTACCTACAATGAGCAGTTCTTC. Translating gives CASSQDRDPTYNEQFF.

The V gene is TRBV7-6, the J gene TRBJ2-7, with TRBD2 as a possible D gene (6 bases). The CDR3 totals 14 residues. Looked up from germline, CDR1 is SGHVS and CDR2 is FNYEAQ. V dropped 5 bases and J dropped 3 bases, with 14 bases sitting between them. CDR3: CASSAGGSGYEQYF. DNA for the CDR3: TGTGCCAGCAGCGCTGGGGGTAGCGGCTACGAGCAGTACTTC.

This chain links TRBV19 with TRBJ2-3; D gene uncertain. Trimming stripped 3 bases from V and 10 bases from J, with 17 bases between. The V gene's germline CDR1 is LNHDA and CDR2 SQIVND (reference sequence). This CDR3 is 14 amino acids long. The CDR3 loop reads CASSMAISAVAQYF. The CDR3, as DNA: TGTGCCAGTAGTATGGCTATTTCCGCCGTTGCGCAGTATTTT.